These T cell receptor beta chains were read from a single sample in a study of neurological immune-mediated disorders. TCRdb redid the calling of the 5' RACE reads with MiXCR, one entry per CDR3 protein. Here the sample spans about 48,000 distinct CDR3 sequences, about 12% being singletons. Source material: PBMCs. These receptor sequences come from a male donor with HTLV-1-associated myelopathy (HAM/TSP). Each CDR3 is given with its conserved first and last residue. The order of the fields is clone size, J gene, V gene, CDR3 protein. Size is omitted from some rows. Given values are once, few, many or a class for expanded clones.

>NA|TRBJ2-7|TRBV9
CASSVGLAYEQYF
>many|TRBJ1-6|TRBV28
CASSLEGSPLHF
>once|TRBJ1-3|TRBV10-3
CAIRESSRNTIYF
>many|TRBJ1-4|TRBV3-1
CASSRWTDEKLFF
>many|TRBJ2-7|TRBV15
CATSTRGTGVEQYF
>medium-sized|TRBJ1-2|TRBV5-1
CASSPSSGANYGYTF
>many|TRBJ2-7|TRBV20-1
CSVTPSYEQYF
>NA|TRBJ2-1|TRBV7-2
CASSLVTSGGNNEQFF
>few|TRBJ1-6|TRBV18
CASSAGANNSPLHF
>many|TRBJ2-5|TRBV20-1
CSARSGPVETQYF
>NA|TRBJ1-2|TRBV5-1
CASSLGRNNGYTF
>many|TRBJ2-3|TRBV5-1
CASSLDSPLTDTQYF
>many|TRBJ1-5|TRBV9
CASSAGGQGAQPQHF
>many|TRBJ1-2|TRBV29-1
CSVLTGGIYGYTF
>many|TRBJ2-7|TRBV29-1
CSVGLSYEQYF
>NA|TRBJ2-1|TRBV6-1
CASNPRGAGGNHEQFF
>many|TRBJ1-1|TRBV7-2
CASSSGQGMNTEAFF
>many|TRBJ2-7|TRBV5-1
CASSLSLFYEQYF
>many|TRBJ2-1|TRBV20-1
CSARGETNLNEQFF
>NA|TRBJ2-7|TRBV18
CASSPAAYEQYF
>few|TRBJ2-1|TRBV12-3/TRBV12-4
CASSLNGGPEIEQFF
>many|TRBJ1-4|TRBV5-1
CASSLDRGNEKLFF
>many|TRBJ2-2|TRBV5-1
CASSFGQNTGELFF
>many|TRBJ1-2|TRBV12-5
CASGSDRGTPYTF
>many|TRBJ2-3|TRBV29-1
CSVVRAGGRTDTQYF
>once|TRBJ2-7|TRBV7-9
CASSLGRSEQYF
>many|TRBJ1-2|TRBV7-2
CASSLNRDSHGYTF
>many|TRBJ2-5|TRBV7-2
CASSAGSQETQYF
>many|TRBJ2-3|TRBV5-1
CASSTSGETTDTQYF
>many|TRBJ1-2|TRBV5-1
CASSRTEEYGYTF
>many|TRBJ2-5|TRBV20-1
CSALRGVHQETQYF
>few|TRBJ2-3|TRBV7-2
CASRLGTTDTQYF
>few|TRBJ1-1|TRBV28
CASSLSTEAFF
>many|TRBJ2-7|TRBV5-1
CASSPNRGRFEQYF
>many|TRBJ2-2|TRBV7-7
CASSLAVEGELFF
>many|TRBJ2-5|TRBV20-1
CSASRRSETQYF
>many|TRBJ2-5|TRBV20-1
CSAPERQQETQYF
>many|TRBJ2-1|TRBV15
CATRVGGINNEQFF
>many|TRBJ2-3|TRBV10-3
CAISESSRRTDTQYF
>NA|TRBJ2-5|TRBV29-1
CSVGDRYQETQYF
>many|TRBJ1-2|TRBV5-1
CASSLAGQQNYGYTF
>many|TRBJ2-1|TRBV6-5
CASSYSGFGEQFF
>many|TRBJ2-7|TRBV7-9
CASSPDRVAWQYF